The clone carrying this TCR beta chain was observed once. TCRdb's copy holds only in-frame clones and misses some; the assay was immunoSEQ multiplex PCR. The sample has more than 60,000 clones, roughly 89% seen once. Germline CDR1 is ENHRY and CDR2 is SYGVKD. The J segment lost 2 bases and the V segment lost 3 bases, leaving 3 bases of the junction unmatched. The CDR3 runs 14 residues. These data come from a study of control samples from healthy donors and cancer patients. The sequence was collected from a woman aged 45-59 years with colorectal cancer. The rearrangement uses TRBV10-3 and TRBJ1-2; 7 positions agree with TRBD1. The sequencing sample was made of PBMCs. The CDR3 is CAISDMGQNYGYTF. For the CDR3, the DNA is TGTGCCATCAGTGATATGGGACAGAACTATGGCTACACCTTC.